Detailed here is one TCR beta chain. Its target is not known. The CDR3 extends over 12 amino acids. Trimming cost V 4 bases and J 7 bases, with 10 bases left between them. The germline V gene has CDR1 SNHLY and CDR2 FYNNEI. Only Caucasian adults living in Nashville, Tennessee made up the donor group. Method: immunoSEQ multiplex PCR; TCRdb's copy keeps in-frame clones and lacks some. This sample has fewer than 200,000 clones, with roughly 93% found just once. This sample was taken from a study of shared clonotypes between healthy human individuals. Study-wide points: Sorted-subset sequencing, rarefaction showed, was incomplete despite large depth. Limitation of the genetic and exposure-history diversity represented came from the few donors. Around 5.3% of naive CD4 clonotypes were shared across several donors.

The chain joins TRBV2 to TRBJ1-2, with D tentatively TRBD1 (5 bases). This receptor was obtained from a young woman in good health. The source material was naive CD4+ T cells sorted from blood. Subset meaning: CD45RA+ positively selected. Here the CDR3 reads CASSVRGTGYTF. The DNA of the CDR3 is TGTGCCAGCAGTGTACGGGGCACTGGCTACACCTTC.